The 11 T cell receptor beta chains below come from one sample, sequenced in a study of blood T cell repertoires in COVID-19. Assay used: immunoSEQ multiplex PCR; TCRdb lists only in-frame clones, some missing. The sample has around 30,000 clones; roughly 90% are singletons. The source material was peripheral blood. The source is a human donor in a cohort sampled during active COVID-19.

V usage is TRBV6-6 and J usage is TRBJ1-2; D is perhaps TRBD1 (5 bases). Between the trimmed V and J ends, which lost 2 bases and 0 bases, there was a span of 7 bases. The CDR3 has 14 residues. The germline V gene has CDR1 MNHNY and CDR2 SVGAGI (reference sequence). This CDR3 reads CASSYGAANYGYTF. Here the CDR3 DNA reads TGTGCCAGCAGTTACGGGGCAGCTAACTATGGCTACACCTTC.

This chain uses TRBV15 with TRBJ1-1; D uncertain. V was cut by 4 bases and J by 10 bases, with 16 bases left in between. The CDR3 covers 13 residues. Germline CDR1 and CDR2: LNHNV and YYDKDF (reference sequence). In nucleotides, the CDR3 is TGTGCCACCAGCACTTGGGTCGGGAATGCAGCTTTCTTT. As protein: CATSTWVGNAAFF.

J is TRBJ1-5 and V is TRBV28, with 7 nucleotides matching TRBD1. Trimming at V came to 6 bases and at J to 2 bases, leaving 7 bases not matched to a gene. The CDR3 spans 15 residues. Per the germline V gene, CDR1 is MDHEN and CDR2 is SYDVKM. CDR3 DNA sequence: TGTGCCAGCAGGGCGACAGGGAGCGGCAATCAGCCCCAGCATTTT. Amino acid sequence: CASRATGSGNQPQHF.

The chain uses TRBV5-1 and TRBJ2-3, with TRBD2 matching 11 bases. The CDR3 is 16 residues long. V lost 5 bases, J lost 1 base, and 6 bases stayed unmatched. Germline CDR1 and CDR2: SGHRS and YFSETQ. The CDR3 spells CASRSSLAGGTDTQYF. The CDR3 region has the DNA TGCGCCAGCAGGAGTTCACTAGCGGGGGGCACAGATACGCAGTATTTT. Based on the CDR3 plus reference TRBV5-1 and TRBJ2-3, the full variable domain is KAGVTQTPRYLIKTRGQQVTLSCSPISGHRSVSWYQQTPGQGLQFLFEYFSETQRNKGNFPGRFSGRQFSNSRSEMNVSTLELGDSALYLCASRSSLAGGTDTQYFGPGTRLTVL.

The V gene is TRBV7-9, the J gene TRBJ1-5, with TRBD1 matching 7 bases. After removal of 3 bases from V and 3 bases from J, the junction contained 5 bases not matched to a gene. The CDR3 spans 15 residues. CDR1 and CDR2 (germline): SEHNR, FQNEAQ (reference sequence). CDR3 bases: TGTGCCAGCAGCTTCGCAGGGGGGCCCAATCAGCCCCAGCATTTT. This translates into CASSFAGGPNQPQHF.

The CDR3 DNA is TGTGCCAGCAGCTCCAATAGCGGGGGAACCGGGGGAGAGACCCAGTACTTC. This translates into CASSSNSGGTGGETQYF. The J gene is TRBJ2-5, the V gene TRBV11-3, with 9 bases aligning to TRBD2. The J segment lost 4 bases and the V segment lost 4 bases, leaving 13 bases of the junction unmatched. The CDR3 loop spans 17 amino acids. Germline V gene sequence: CDR1 SGHNT, CDR2 YENEEA. Variable domain in full (rest from reference TRBV11-3 and TRBJ2-5): EAGVVQSPRYKIIEKKQPVAFWCNPISGHNTLYWYLQNLGQGPELLIRYENEEAVDDSQLPKDRFSAERLKGVDSTLKIQPAELGDSAVYLCASSSNSGGTGGETQYFGPGTRLLVL.

By its share, this clone is medium-sized (0.01 to 0.1%). This sequence joins TRBV4-2 and TRBJ2-2; weak D call: TRBD1 (6 bases). V was shortened by 0 bases and J by 7 bases, with 9 bases between the two germline ends. CDR3 length: 14 amino acids. Germline CDR1 and CDR2: LGHNA and YNFKEQ. The CDR3 loop is CASSQDPGDGELFF. The CDR3 DNA reads TGTGCCAGCAGCCAAGATCCAGGGGACGGGGAGCTGTTTTTT.

The chain joins TRBV7-2 to TRBJ1-2, with 7 bases lining up with TRBD1. With 5 bases clipped from V and 0 bases from J, the junction kept 6 bases outside the gene matches. The CDR3 is made up of 15 amino acids. Germline CDR1 SGHTA, CDR2 FQGNSA. The CDR3 is CASSEKGQTNYGYTF. CDR3 nucleotide sequence: TGTGCCAGCAGCGAGAAGGGACAGACTAACTATGGCTACACCTTC.

This sequence joins TRBV7-2 and TRBJ1-2; D is possibly TRBD1 (5 bases). Germline assignment: CDR1 SGHTA and CDR2 FQGNSA. There are 14 residues in the CDR3. Trimming cost V 1 base and J 3 bases, with 9 bases left between them. The CDR3 coding sequence is TGTGCCAGCAGCTTAGGGGTAGGGGACTATGGCTACACCTTC. This gives the protein CASSLGVGDYGYTF.

J is TRBJ2-2 and V is TRBV15; 9 nucleotides line up with TRBD1. This CDR3 has 17 amino acids. J lost 7 bases, V lost 0 bases, and 9 bases had no gene match. Germline loops: CDR1 LNHNV, CDR2 YYDKDF (reference sequence). This CDR3 is CATSRDPGTGIIGELFF. DNA of the CDR3: TGTGCCACCAGCAGAGATCCAGGGACAGGGATTATCGGGGAGCTGTTTTTT.

This chain connects TRBV2 to TRBJ1-1; 10 nucleotides agree with TRBD1. CDR1 is SNHLY and CDR2 is FYNNEI in the germline V gene. The length of the CDR3 is 14 residues. The J segment lost 5 bases and the V segment lost 6 bases, leaving 6 bases of the junction unmatched. The CDR3 sequence is CASSAGQGLTEAFF. CDR3 sequence (DNA): TGTGCCAGCAGCGCGGGACAGGGGTTGACTGAAGCTTTCTTT.